Following are 26 T cell receptor beta chains from one sample sequenced in a study of blood T cell repertoires in COVID-19. Produced via immunoSEQ multiplex PCR; TCRdb's table is partial and in-frame only. Here the sample spans nearly 300,000 clones, about 91% being singletons. The sample consisted of peripheral blood. Every receptor here comes from a woman aged 30 to 39 who had recovered from COVID-19.

This clone was recorded only once. The gene calls are TRBV15 and TRBJ1-1; possible D gene TRBD1, 5 bases. V lost 1 base and J 2 bases, leaving 11 bases between the germline ends. CDR3 size: 15 residues. Germline V gene sequence: CDR1 LNHNV, CDR2 YYDKDF (reference sequence). This chain's CDR3 is CATSRAGTGNTEAFF. DNA for the CDR3: TGTGCCACCAGCAGAGCTGGAACAGGAAACACTGAAGCTTTCTTT.

The rearrangement links TRBV6-4 to TRBJ2-2; 8 bases match TRBD2. The CDR3 is 18 residues long. Germline lookup yields CDR1 MRHNA and CDR2 SNTAGT. The V and J ends lost 1 base and 0 bases, in that order; junction bases with no gene match: 7. The CDR3 sequence is CASSDWAVAGTNTGELFF. The DNA for the CDR3 is TGTGCCAGCAGTGACTGGGCGGTAGCGGGGACGAACACCGGGGAGCTGTTTTTT.

The chain combines TRBV18 with TRBJ1-5; 7 bases agree with TRBD1. CDR1 KGHSH and CDR2 LQKENI come from the germline V gene. The CDR3 loop spans 15 amino acids. V trimming: 4 bases; J trimming: 2 bases; junction bases outside the gene matches: 5. CDR3 bases: TGTGCCAGCTCACAACAGGGGTATGGCAATCAGCCCCAGCATTTT. This gives the protein CASSQQGYGNQPQHF.

The count of this clone is one. This chain connects TRBV7-9 to TRBJ2-7; tentatively, D is TRBD2 (6 bases). Trimming took 5 bases from V and 7 from J, leaving 12 bases between them. This CDR3 has 12 amino acids. CDR1 and CDR2 from the germline V gene are SEHNR and FQNEAQ (reference sequence). CDR3: CASSVGGGEQYF. CDR3 in DNA: TGTGCCAGCAGCGTCGGAGGAGGGGAGCAGTACTTC.

V is TRBV3-1 (or the pseudogene TRBV3-2) and J is TRBJ2-7, with D perhaps TRBD2 (5 bases). This CDR3 region has 15 residues. From germline, CDR1 is LGHDT and CDR2 YNNKEL (reference sequence). Trimming removed 0 bases at V and 5 bases at J, with 14 bases between. CDR3 sequence (DNA): TGTGCCAGCAGCCAAGATGGGCGAGGGCTGGACGAGCAGTACTTC. It yields the protein CASSQDGRGLDEQYF.

The chain employs TRBV7-3 and TRBJ1-1; 7 bases line up with TRBD1. This CDR3 is built from 14 residues. Germline CDR1 SGHTA, CDR2 FQGTGA. With V trimmed by 4 bases and J by 1 base, 3 bases remained unmatched. The CDR3 loop is CASSSNRGNTEAFF. The DNA for the CDR3 is TGTGCCAGCAGCTCAAACAGGGGGAACACTGAAGCTTTCTTT.

This clone occurred once. The J gene is TRBJ2-2, the V gene TRBV5-1; D possibly corresponds to TRBD2 (6 bases). Deletions cut 6 bases from V and 3 bases from J, with 18 bases between. There are 16 residues in the CDR3. In germline, CDR1 is SGHRS, CDR2 YFSETQ. CDR3 amino acids: CASNMGGAAYTGELFF. DNA of the CDR3: TGCGCCAGCAATATGGGGGGAGCAGCTTACACCGGGGAGCTGTTTTTT.

This chain joins TRBV28 and TRBJ2-3; 12 nucleotides line up with TRBD2. With 5 bases clipped from V and 5 bases from J, the junction kept 5 bases outside the gene matches. This CDR3 is built from 15 residues. Germline loops: CDR1 MDHEN, CDR2 SYDVKM. The CDR3 region has the DNA TGTGCCAGCAGTGCACGACTAGCGGGGGAAGATACGCAGTATTTT. It codes for CASSARLAGEDTQYF.

CDR3 amino acids: CASSLVKGVADTQYF. The DNA for the CDR3 is TGTGCCAGCAGCTTAGTTAAAGGGGTGGCAGATACGCAGTATTTT. The genes are TRBV7-9 and TRBJ2-3; a weak D match, TRBD1 (5 bases). Trimming took off 1 base at V and 4 bases at J, with 12 bases between the two ends. The CDR3 has 15 amino acids. From germline, CDR1 is SEHNR and CDR2 FQNEAQ (reference sequence).

The chain has TRBV2 and TRBJ2-7, with D perhaps matching TRBD2 (7 bases). The germline V and J ends were trimmed by 6 bases and 1 base, with 25 bases remaining between them. Germline V lookup: CDR1 SNHLY, CDR2 FYNNEI. The CDR3 consists of 18 residues. The CDR3 region has the DNA TGTGCCAGCAGAGGAAACCCCGGGTGGGGGGGCGAGTCCTACGAGCAGTACTTC. Translating it yields CASRGNPGWGGESYEQYF.

This chain connects TRBV9 to TRBJ2-5; a possible D gene is TRBD2 (5 bases). The CDR3 extends over 12 amino acids. Germline CDR1 is SGDLS and CDR2 is YYNGEE. Trimming shortened V by 4 bases and J by 7 bases, and 11 bases separated the two germline ends. CDR3 amino acids: CASSMGEGTQYF. CDR3 DNA: TGTGCCAGCAGCATGGGCGAGGGGACCCAGTACTTC.

The rearrangement joins TRBV9 to TRBJ1-4, with D perhaps TRBD1 (5 bases). This CDR3 has 15 amino acids. Germline assignment: CDR1 SGDLS and CDR2 YYNGEE. The V end was cut by 0 bases, the J end by 4 bases, with 10 bases between. CDR3 in amino acids: CASSVEGRRNEKLFF. CDR3 coding DNA: TGTGCCAGCAGCGTAGAGGGGAGGCGTAATGAAAAACTGTTTTTT. Variable domain in full (rest from reference TRBV9 and TRBJ1-4): DSGVTQTPKHLITATGQRVTLRCSPRSGDLSVYWYQQSLDQGLQFLIQYYNGEERAKGNILERFSAQQFPDLHSELNLSSLELGDSALYFCASSVEGRRNEKLFFGSGTQLSVL.

The chain has TRBV6-2 or TRBV6-3 and TRBJ2-7; maybe TRBD1 (5 bases). The V end was cut by 0 bases, the J end by 5 bases, with 14 bases between. The CDR3 length is 15 residues. Per the germline V gene, CDR1 is MNHEY and CDR2 is SVGEGT. The CDR3 DNA reads TGTGCCAGCAGTTACTCGAAATCAGGGAACGACGAGCAGTACTTC. Amino acid sequence: CASSYSKSGNDEQYF.

The count of this clone is one. In DNA form, the CDR3 reads TGTGCCAGCAGCTTATCCGTGAACTATGGCTACACCTTC. Protein product: CASSLSVNYGYTF. V is TRBV5-4 and J is TRBJ1-2; D remains ambiguous. V was trimmed by 2 bases and J by 2 bases, leaving 7 bases between them. Germline V lookup: CDR1 SGHNT, CDR2 YYREEE (reference sequence). There are 13 residues in the CDR3.

This chain uses TRBV7-9 with TRBJ1-3; 8 bases map to TRBD1. Germline V gene data show CDR1 as SEHNR and CDR2 as FQNEAQ (reference sequence). This CDR3 has 15 residues. V was pared by 4 bases and J by 2 bases, with 4 bases of the junction left unmatched. The CDR3: CASSSQGATGNTIYF. Here the CDR3 DNA reads TGTGCCAGCAGCTCTCAGGGGGCGACTGGAAACACCATATATTTT.

Comment on this clone: A far larger clone is a single base away, which makes a read error likely. The V call is TRBV5-6, the J call TRBJ2-7; tentative D call: TRBD1 (6 bases). V lost 0 bases and J 0 bases, leaving 7 bases between the germline ends. The germline CDR1 and CDR2 sequences are SGHDT and YYEEEE. The CDR3 loop spans 14 amino acids. Here the CDR3 reads CASSLGDISYEQYF. CDR3 in DNA: TGTGCCAGCAGCTTGGGGGACATCTCCTACGAGCAGTACTTC.

This sequence joins TRBV4-1 and TRBJ1-3, with 7 bases that match TRBD1. V shed 3 bases and J 2 bases; nucleotides not matched to a gene: 10. From germline, CDR1 is MGHRA and CDR2 YSYEKL. The CDR3 runs to 17 residues. CDR3: CASSHFKTDRAGNTIYF. In DNA, the CDR3 is TGCGCCAGCAGCCATTTCAAAACCGACAGGGCTGGAAACACCATATATTTT.

CDR3 coding DNA: TGTGCCAGCAGTCCCGGACAGTACAATCAGCCCCAGCATTTT. The encoded protein is CASSPGQYNQPQHF. The rearrangement links TRBV6-5 to TRBJ1-5; tentatively, D is TRBD1 (6 bases). Germline values: CDR1 MNHEY, CDR2 SVGAGI. Trimming stripped 5 bases from V and 3 bases from J, with 11 bases between. The length of the CDR3 is 14 residues.

The chain uses TRBV4-1 and TRBJ2-3; 7 nucleotides agree with TRBD2. Germline-derived CDR1 and CDR2 are MGHRA and YSYEKL. This CDR3 is built from 16 residues. Losses at the gene ends were 3 bases for V and 2 bases for J; bases not matched to a gene: 8. CDR3 in DNA: TGCGCCAGCAGCCATTCCCTACGGGGGGACACAGATACGCAGTATTTT. Encoded protein: CASSHSLRGDTDTQYF.

V usage is TRBV18 and J usage is TRBJ1-5; unclear D gene. The V gene lost 5 bases and the J gene lost 6 bases, with 17 bases spanning the gap. In germline, CDR1 is KGHSH, CDR2 LQKENI. The CDR3 length is 15 residues. The CDR3 protein is CASSALGGEGQPQHF. The CDR3 nucleotides are TGTGCCAGCTCAGCCTTAGGAGGCGAGGGTCAGCCCCAGCATTTT.

This clone has a single count. V is TRBV7-9 and J is TRBJ1-2; 7 bases map to TRBD1. Trimming removed 1 base from V and 10 bases from J; junction bases left unmatched: 6. This CDR3 is built from 13 residues. CDR1 is SEHNR, CDR2 FQNEAQ, per germline (reference sequence). The CDR3 region has the DNA TGTGCCAGCAGCTTAGATCTCGGACAGGACTACACCTTC. This translates into CASSLDLGQDYTF.

The chain joins TRBV29-1 to TRBJ2-3; 7 positions agree with TRBD2. From germline, CDR1 is SQVTM and CDR2 ANQGSEA. V lost 5 bases, J lost 4 bases, and 6 bases stayed unmatched. The CDR3 extends over 13 amino acids. The chain's CDR3 is CSVLAVSADTQYF. The CDR3 DNA reads TGCAGCGTTCTAGCGGTGAGCGCAGATACGCAGTATTTT.

The chain combines TRBV9 with TRBJ2-1; possible D gene TRBD2, 5 bases. V was cut by 8 bases and J by 0 bases, with 18 bases left in between. The CDR3 length is 16 residues. Germline loops: CDR1 SGDLS, CDR2 YYNGEE. CDR3 loop: CASSLEAVSSYNEQFF. As DNA, the CDR3 is TGTGCCAGTTCCCTCGAAGCGGTGAGCTCCTACAATGAGCAGTTCTTC.

This sequence joins TRBV10-3 and TRBJ1-1, with 11 bases aligning to TRBD1. V shed 10 bases, J shed 1 base, and the junction held 8 bases outside the gene matches. CDR1 is ENHRY and CDR2 is SYGVKD in the germline V gene. The CDR3 has 15 amino acids. The CDR3: CATGRGQGENTEAFF. CDR3 nucleotides: TGTGCCACAGGCCGGGGACAGGGGGAGAACACTGAAGCTTTCTTT.

In DNA form, the CDR3 reads TGTGCCATCAGTGACTCCAAGGGACGGGAGGAGAAAAAACTGTTTTTT. It encodes CAISDSKGREEKKLFF. The chain carries TRBV10-3 and TRBJ1-4, with D possibly TRBD1 on 5 matching bases. V lost 3 bases to trimming and J lost 9 bases, with 20 bases between them. The CDR3 totals 16 residues. Germline V gene lookup returns CDR1 ENHRY and CDR2 SYGVKD.

The gene calls are TRBV28 and TRBJ1-5; D call uncertain. Germline values: CDR1 MDHEN, CDR2 SYDVKM. The CDR3 runs 13 residues. V lost 4 bases, J lost 11 bases, and 15 bases lay in between. In DNA form, the CDR3 reads TGTGCCAGCAGTTCCCTAACACCCGGGGCCCAGCATTTT. Translated, it gives CASSSLTPGAQHF.